Reported below is one TCR beta chain. Germline V lookup: CDR1 LNHDA, CDR2 SQIVND (reference sequence). The CDR3 extends over 13 amino acids. J lost 5 bases, V lost 5 bases, and 3 bases had no gene match. Original analysis: Estimation of nucleated cell counts was performed using reference gene primer amplification. Measured with immunoSEQ multiplex PCR; TCRdb has only the in-frame clones, and not every one. V and J calls and clone size are given by that table; D and trimming were obtained from the DNA. In the table there are 200,000 to 300,000 clones, approximately 84% of which are singletons. The data belong to a study of blood T cell repertoires in COVID-19. Study information: The United States, Italy and Spain supplied acute and convalescent COVID-19 samples. In each case, the material was cDNA or gDNA derived from T cells, B-cell-depleted T cells, or PBMCs.

J is TRBJ1-5 and V is TRBV19; 7 nucleotides line up with TRBD1. This TCR was sampled from a woman of 80 years or more with acute or convalescent COVID-19. Input material: peripheral blood. Here the CDR3 DNA reads TGTGCCAGTAGTCAAGACAGGGATCAGCCCCAGCATTTT. Translation: CASSQDRDQPQHF.